The 20 T cell receptor beta chains reported below all come from one sample, sequenced in a study of T cells in Graves' hyperthyroidism and ophthalmopathy (dated by TCRdb to between 2018 and 2021). The library was obtained by multiplex PCR. Sequencing relied on an Illumina HiSeq 2000. Amplification of TCR beta CDR3 regions was carried out from RNA transcripts. A first-round RT-PCR of the TCR CDR3 used the HTBI primer set with the Qiagen OneStep RT-PCR kit. TCRdb handled the public reads itself, with Q25 trimming in fastp and clone calling in MiXCR, and kept productive beta chains. Rows merge per CDR3 protein into single entries with the most common DNA and genes. The sample table records about 640,000 distinct CDR3 sequences; 14% of these occur just once. Jointly, the top ten make up around 13% of the sample. The source material was blood. These receptor sequences come from a woman aged 45-59 years with Graves' ophthalmopathy.

This chain connects TRBV11-2 to TRBJ2-1, with TRBD1 identical over 9 bases. CDR3 length equals 15 residues. V shed 2 bases, J shed 9 bases, and the junction held 8 bases outside the gene matches. The germline CDR1 and CDR2 sequences are SGHAT and FQNNGV. The CDR3 DNA reads TGTGCCAGCAGCTTAAGGGGACAGGGATTTCTTGAGCAGTTCTTC. This sequence encodes CASSLRGQGFLEQFF. The variable domain in full, with the rest retrieved from reference TRBV11-2 and TRBJ2-1, is EAGVAQSPRYKIIEKRQSVAFWCNPISGHATLYWYQQILGQGPKLLIQFQNNGVVDDSQLPKDRFSAERLKGVDSTLKIQPAKLEDSAVYLCASSLRGQGFLEQFFGPGTRLTVL.

The table lists this clonotype with many counts. The chain uses TRBV5-1 and TRBJ2-5; TRBD1 matches 7 bases. This CDR3 spans 14 amino acids. The V gene end was trimmed by 2 bases and the J gene end by 4 bases; junction bases not matched to a gene: 5. Germline lookup yields CDR1 SGHRS and CDR2 YFSETQ. DNA of the CDR3: TGCGCCAGCAGCTTAGACAGGGTAACAGAGACCCAGTACTTC. Amino acid sequence: CASSLDRVTETQYF.

The chain uses TRBV12-3 or TRBV12-4 and TRBJ2-1, with unresolved D. The germline V and J ends were trimmed by 3 bases and 9 bases, with 12 bases remaining between them. The CDR3 has 13 residues. CDR3 region: CASSFGALGEQFF. The CDR3 bases are TGTGCCAGCAGTTTCGGTGCGTTAGGTGAGCAGTTCTTC.

This clonotype was seen at least ten times. The chain has TRBV11-2 and TRBJ2-5, with D possibly being TRBD1 (5 bases). This CDR3 region has 18 residues. From germline, CDR1 is SGHAT and CDR2 FQNNGV. Trimming stripped 2 bases from V and 0 bases from J, with 19 bases between. CDR3 amino acids: CASSLYIGGREDQETQYF. CDR3 sequence (DNA): TGTGCCAGCAGCTTATATATTGGCGGCAGGGAAGACCAAGAGACCCAGTACTTC.

The J gene is TRBJ1-2, the V gene TRBV6-1; 8 bases fit TRBD1. The V segment lost 6 bases and the J segment 8 bases; nucleotides outside the gene matches: 8. The germline V gene encodes CDR1 MNHNS and CDR2 SASEGT. CDR3 length: 13 residues. The chain's CDR3 is CASRTDRVNGYTF. The DNA of the CDR3 is TGTGCCAGCAGAACGGACAGGGTGAACGGCTACACCTTC.

This chain uses TRBV20-1 with TRBJ2-1; 8 bases align to TRBD1. Trimming at V came to 1 base and at J to 5 bases, leaving 10 bases not matched to a gene. This CDR3 spans 16 amino acids. Germline loops: CDR1 DFQATT, CDR2 SNEGSKA (reference sequence). The DNA for the CDR3 is TGCAGTGCTAGAGGTTGGGGACAGGCCGGCGACAATGAGCAGTTCTTC. Translated: CSARGWGQAGDNEQFF.

At least ten counts were recorded for this clonotype. The chain recombines TRBV7-2 with TRBJ2-5; D tentatively reads TRBD1 or TRBD2 (5 bases each). V lost 5 bases and J lost 4, with 20 bases in between. CDR3 size: 16 residues. Germline CDR1 reads SGHTA; CDR2 reads FQGNSA. CDR3 in amino acids: CASSTWVTGTGETQYF. CDR3 DNA sequence: TGTGCCAGCAGCACGTGGGTAACCGGGACGGGAGAGACCCAGTACTTC.

The V and J genes are TRBV30 and TRBJ1-5, with D possibly being TRBD1 (5 bases). This CDR3 has 13 amino acids. Trimming shortened V by 4 bases and J by 3 bases, and 10 bases separated the two germline ends. Germline-derived CDR1 and CDR2 are GTSNPN and SVGIG (reference sequence). The CDR3 spells CAWTLGDNQPQHF. DNA of the CDR3: TGTGCCTGGACCTTAGGGGACAATCAGCCCCAGCATTTT.

The sample holds many counts of this clonotype. V gene TRBV7-3 combines with J gene TRBJ2-5; D is uncertain. Trimming removed 1 base from V and 3 bases from J, with 6 bases in between. The germline gives CDR1 SGHTA, CDR2 FQGTGA. This CDR3 contains 13 residues. CDR3 protein: CASSLMPKETQYF. CDR3 bases: TGTGCCAGCAGCTTAATGCCAAAAGAGACCCAGTACTTC.

In its sample, this clonotype was seen many times. The chain joins TRBV7-3 to TRBJ2-1; 8 nucleotides match TRBD2. J was trimmed by 4 bases and V by 5 bases; bases with no gene match: 7. This CDR3 is built from 15 residues. Germline V lookup: CDR1 SGHTA, CDR2 FQGTGA. CDR3 residues: CASSPQRERYNEQFF. CDR3 bases: TGTGCCAGCAGCCCCCAGCGGGAGAGATACAATGAGCAGTTCTTC.

This clonotype was counted only a few times. The CDR3 spells CASSLSFGSTYNEQFF. The DNA of the CDR3 is TGTGCCAGCAGTTTATCGTTCGGGAGTACCTACAATGAGCAGTTCTTC. The chain links TRBV27 to TRBJ2-1; TRBD2 might be the D (6 bases). CDR3 size: 16 residues. Germline lookup yields CDR1 MNHEY and CDR2 SMNVEV (reference sequence). Deletions cut 0 bases from V and 2 bases from J, with 11 bases between.

This chain connects TRBV14 to TRBJ2-7; 7 bases fit TRBD2. Trimming at V came to 2 bases and at J to 4 bases, leaving 2 bases not matched to a gene. The CDR3 extends over 13 amino acids. Germline V CDR1 and CDR2: SGHDN, FVKESK. The CDR3 loop reads CASSQKLAYEQYF. The CDR3 DNA reads as TGTGCCAGCAGCCAAAAACTAGCGTACGAGCAGTACTTC.

This clonotype was picked up many times. V and J are TRBV30 and TRBJ2-3; the D is unclear. CDR1 and CDR2 (germline): GTSNPN, SVGIG (reference sequence). This CDR3 has 12 residues. Trimming took 4 bases from V and 0 from J, leaving 5 bases between them. CDR3: CAWTLSTDTQYF. CDR3 in DNA: TGTGCCTGGACCCTTAGCACAGATACGCAGTATTTT.

In its sample, this clonotype was seen many times. The genes are TRBV27 and TRBJ2-5; 7 bases are shared with TRBD1. The V gene end was trimmed by 2 bases and the J gene end by 2 bases; junction bases not matched to a gene: 8. Germline values: CDR1 MNHEY, CDR2 SMNVEV (reference sequence). This CDR3 contains 16 residues. Here the CDR3 reads CASSLMWGTAQETQYF. DNA of the CDR3: TGTGCCAGCAGTTTAATGTGGGGGACAGCGCAAGAGACCCAGTACTTC.

The sample holds a few counts of this clonotype. The chain is built from TRBV29-1 and TRBJ2-6; D ambiguous. Germline values: CDR1 SQVTM, CDR2 ANQGSEA. The V end lost 6 bases, the J end lost 1 base, and 7 bases lay between the germline ends. The length of the CDR3 is 13 residues. The CDR3 loop reads CSVAPSGANVLTF. DNA of the CDR3: TGCAGCGTCGCCCCTTCTGGGGCCAACGTCCTGACTTTC.

This clonotype has a count of ten or more. This chain links TRBV20-1 with TRBJ2-5, with 10 bases identical to TRBD2. CDR1 is DFQATT and CDR2 is SNEGSKA in the germline V gene (reference sequence). V dropped 0 bases and J dropped 4; count of bases not matched to a gene: 11. The CDR3 is 17 amino acids. CDR3 coding DNA: TGCAGTGCTAGAGATCTCGCGGCTAGCGGGAGTCGAGAGACCCAGTACTTC. Amino acid sequence: CSARDLAASGSRETQYF.

This clonotype has only a few counts. CDR3 DNA sequence: TGTGCCAGTAGTTCCTTCTTAGGGACACGGGATTGGTATAGCAATCAGCCCCAGCATTTT. Its protein product is CASSSFLGTRDWYSNQPQHF. The genes are TRBV19 and TRBJ1-5, with D possibly TRBD1 on 6 matching bases. The V gene lost 5 bases and the J gene lost 0 bases, with 26 bases spanning the gap. CDR3 length: 20 residues. Germline loops: CDR1 LNHDA, CDR2 SQIVND (reference sequence).

This clonotype was detected ten times or more. V usage is TRBV5-1 and J usage is TRBJ1-4; D gene ambiguous. Trimming took 3 bases from V and 7 from J, leaving 10 bases between them. CDR1 and CDR2 from the germline V gene are SGHRS and YFSETQ. This CDR3 has 13 residues. For the CDR3, the DNA is TGCGCCAGCAGCTCGACCCCCAGTGAAAAACTGTTTTTT. Its protein product is CASSSTPSEKLFF.

This clonotype has a count of ten or more. The chain has TRBV7-2 and TRBJ1-2, with D hard to call. Trimming pared 1 base from V and 4 bases from J, leaving 7 bases between. Germline CDR1 is SGHTA and CDR2 is FQGNSA. The CDR3 covers 13 residues. CDR3 residues: CASSLETPYGYTF. CDR3 coding DNA: TGTGCCAGCAGCTTAGAAACCCCCTATGGCTACACCTTC.

This clonotype was counted many times. The chain employs TRBV7-3 and TRBJ2-1; tentatively, D is TRBD2 (6 bases). The CDR3 consists of 15 residues. Germline-derived CDR1 and CDR2 are SGHTA and FQGTGA. The germline V and J ends were trimmed by 5 bases and 0 bases, with 11 bases remaining between them. In DNA form, the CDR3 reads TGTGCCAGCAGCGTCCGGGGGAACTCCTACAATGAGCAGTTCTTC. Protein product: CASSVRGNSYNEQFF.